The clone carrying this T cell receptor (beta chain) was seen a handful of times. The sample belongs to a study of identical twins. The CDR3 contains 13 residues. Looked up from germline, CDR1 is MNHEY and CDR2 is SMNVEV (reference sequence). With 7 bases removed from V and 8 bases from J, the gap between germline ends came to 17 bases. MiXCR, run by TCRdb on the 5' RACE reads, gives a single entry per CDR3 protein. The sample records some 500,000 distinct CDR3 sequences, 9.5% to 10% being singletons. This sample also appeared in a second study, on yellow fever vaccine responses in identical twins.

The origin of this receptor is a woman between 18 and 29 years old in good health. Source material: PBMCs. The chain is built from TRBV27 and TRBJ1-2; D perhaps matches TRBD1 (6 bases). Here the CDR3 DNA reads TGTGCCAGCACGGACGGGGGGGCGCGCGGCTACACCTTC. Its translation is CASTDGGARGYTF.